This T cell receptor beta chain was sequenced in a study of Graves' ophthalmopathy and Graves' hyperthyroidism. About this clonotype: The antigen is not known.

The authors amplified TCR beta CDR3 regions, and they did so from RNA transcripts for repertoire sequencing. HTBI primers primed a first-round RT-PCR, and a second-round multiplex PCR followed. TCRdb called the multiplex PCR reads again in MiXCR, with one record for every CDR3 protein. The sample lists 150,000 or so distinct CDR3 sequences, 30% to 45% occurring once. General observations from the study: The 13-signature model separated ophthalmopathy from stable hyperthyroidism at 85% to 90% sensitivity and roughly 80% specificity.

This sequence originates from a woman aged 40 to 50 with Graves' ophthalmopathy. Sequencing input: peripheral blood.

CDR3 nucleotides: TGTGCCAGCAGTGCTAACCCGACAGGAAGGGTTTATGGCTACACCTTC. This sequence encodes CASSANPTGRVYGYTF. The chain links TRBV6-1 to TRBJ1-2; tentatively, D is TRBD1 (6 bases). The V end lost 4 bases, the J end lost 5 bases, and 20 bases lay between the germline ends. The CDR3 extends over 16 amino acids. The V gene's germline CDR1 is MNHNS and CDR2 SASEGT.